A single sample gave rise to the 6 T cell receptor beta chains below, sequenced in a study of vaccination and CD4 T cells after COVID-19. These receptors have no identified antigens. The Oncomine TCR Beta short-read assay was what sequenced the DNA obtained from cultured CD4+ T cells. TCRdb called the PCR reads again in MiXCR, with one record for every CDR3 protein. The sample has roughly 3,200 distinct CDR3 sequences, around 80% seen once. Stated treatment: roughly ten-day PBMC culture with coronavirus spike peptide pools or control peptides (ViraFEST assay). Sequenced material: CD4+ T cells from blood, cultured in vitro. These receptors were obtained from a human donor who had recovered from COVID-19.

The chain combines TRBV12-3 or TRBV12-4 with TRBJ2-1; D remains ambiguous. Between the trimmed V and J ends, which lost 6 bases and 8 bases, there was a span of 14 bases. The CDR3 covers 13 residues. The CDR3 loop reads CASRNLGPHEQFF. Written as DNA, the CDR3 is TGTGCCAGCAGAAACCTAGGGCCCCATGAGCAGTTCTTC.

The sample holds one count of this clonotype. This rearrangement joins TRBV6-1 to TRBJ2-7; 13 bases map to TRBD2. V trimming: 6 bases; J trimming: 2 bases; junction bases outside the gene matches: 4. This CDR3 contains 15 residues. CDR1 and CDR2 from the germline V gene are MNHNS and SASEGT. CDR3 sequence (DNA): TGTGCCAGCAGCCCGACTAGCGGGGGGACCTACGAGCAGTACTTC. This gives the protein CASSPTSGGTYEQYF.

V gene TRBV10-1 combines with J gene TRBJ2-2; D not resolved. Per germline, CDR1 WNHNN and CDR2 SYGVQD (reference sequence). V shed 4 bases and J shed 9 bases, with 12 bases lying between them. The CDR3 runs to 13 residues. This chain's CDR3 is CASSGGPGRELFF. The CDR3 DNA follows: TGCGCCAGCAGTGGTGGGCCGGGCCGGGAGCTGTTTTTT.

The rearrangement joins TRBV27 to TRBJ2-3; D gene ambiguous. This CDR3 spans 13 amino acids. Germline V CDR1 and CDR2: MNHEY, SMNVEV (reference sequence). Between the trimmed V and J ends, which lost 3 bases and 1 base, there was a span of 5 bases. In DNA, the CDR3 is TGTGCCAGCAGTTTCAGAGGCACAGATACGCAGTATTTT. Its protein is CASSFRGTDTQYF.

With respect to this clonotype: Just one base apart from a much larger clone, this may be a read error. The V gene is TRBV6-1, the J gene TRBJ1-2, with D possibly being TRBD1 (6 bases). Trimming cost V 10 bases and J 0 bases, with 18 bases left between them. This CDR3 comprises 15 residues. Germline V gene data show CDR1 as MNHNS and CDR2 as SASEGT. The chain's CDR3 is CATQRAQGTNYGYTF. CDR3 coding DNA: TGTGCCACCCAAAGGGCACAGGGAACTAACTATGGCTACACCTTC.

This chain connects TRBV19 to TRBJ2-3; tentative D call: TRBD2 (5 bases). Germline-derived CDR1 and CDR2 are LNHDA and SQIVND (reference sequence). The CDR3 runs to 15 residues. V dropped 3 bases and J dropped 0 bases, with 10 bases sitting between them. CDR3 in DNA: TGTGCCAGTAGTATTGAGGGATACAGCACAGATACGCAGTATTTT. It translates to CASSIEGYSTDTQYF.